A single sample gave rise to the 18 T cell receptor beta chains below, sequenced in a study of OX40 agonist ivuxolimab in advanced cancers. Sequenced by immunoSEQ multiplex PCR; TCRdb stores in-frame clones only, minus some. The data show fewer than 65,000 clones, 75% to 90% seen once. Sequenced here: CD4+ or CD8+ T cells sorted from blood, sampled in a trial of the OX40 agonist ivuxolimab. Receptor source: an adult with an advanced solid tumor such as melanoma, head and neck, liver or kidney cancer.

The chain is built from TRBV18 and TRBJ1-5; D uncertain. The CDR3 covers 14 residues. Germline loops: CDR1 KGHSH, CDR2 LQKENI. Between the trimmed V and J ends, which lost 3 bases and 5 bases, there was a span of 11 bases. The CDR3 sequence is CASSPAGGYQPQHF. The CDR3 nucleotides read TGTGCCAGCTCACCTGCTGGTGGCTATCAGCCCCAGCATTTT.

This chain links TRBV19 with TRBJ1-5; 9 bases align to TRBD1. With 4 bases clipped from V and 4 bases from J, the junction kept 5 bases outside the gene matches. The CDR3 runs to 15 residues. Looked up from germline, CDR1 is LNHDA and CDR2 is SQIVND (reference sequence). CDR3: CASSKVGTGNQPQHF. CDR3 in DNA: TGTGCCAGTAGTAAGGTTGGGACAGGGAATCAGCCCCAGCATTTT.

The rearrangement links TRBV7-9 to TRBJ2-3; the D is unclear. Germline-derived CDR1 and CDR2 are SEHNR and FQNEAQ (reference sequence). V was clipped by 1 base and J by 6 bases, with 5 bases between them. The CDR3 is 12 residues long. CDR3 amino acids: CASSLELDTQYF. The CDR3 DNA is TGTGCCAGCAGCTTAGAACTCGATACGCAGTATTTT.

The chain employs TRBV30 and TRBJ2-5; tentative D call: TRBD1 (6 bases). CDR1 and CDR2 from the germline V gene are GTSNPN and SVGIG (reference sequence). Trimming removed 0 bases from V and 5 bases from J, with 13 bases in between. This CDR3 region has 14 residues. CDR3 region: CAWSVLGQGETQYF. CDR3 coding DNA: TGTGCCTGGAGTGTACTGGGGCAGGGGGAGACCCAGTACTTC.

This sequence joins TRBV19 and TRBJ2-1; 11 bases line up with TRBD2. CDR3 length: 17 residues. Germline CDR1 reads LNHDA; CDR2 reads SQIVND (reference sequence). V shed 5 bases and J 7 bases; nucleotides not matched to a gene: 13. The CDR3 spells CASSPGHSGGAGNEQFF. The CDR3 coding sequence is TGTGCCAGTAGTCCAGGACATAGCGGGGGGGCTGGGAATGAGCAGTTCTTC.

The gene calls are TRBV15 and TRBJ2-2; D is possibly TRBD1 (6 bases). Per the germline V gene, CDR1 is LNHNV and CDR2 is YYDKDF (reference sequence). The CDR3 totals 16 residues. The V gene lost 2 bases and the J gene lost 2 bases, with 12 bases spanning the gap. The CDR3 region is CATSRNREINTGELFF. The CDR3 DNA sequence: TGTGCCACCAGCAGAAACAGGGAGATCAACACCGGGGAGCTGTTTTTT.

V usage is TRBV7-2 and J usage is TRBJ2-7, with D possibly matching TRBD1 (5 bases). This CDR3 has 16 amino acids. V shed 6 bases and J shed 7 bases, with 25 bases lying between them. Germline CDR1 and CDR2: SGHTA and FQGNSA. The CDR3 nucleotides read TGTGCCAGCAGTAAATCAGGGAACATCTACGTTGGAGAGCAGTACTTC. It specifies CASSKSGNIYVGEQYF.

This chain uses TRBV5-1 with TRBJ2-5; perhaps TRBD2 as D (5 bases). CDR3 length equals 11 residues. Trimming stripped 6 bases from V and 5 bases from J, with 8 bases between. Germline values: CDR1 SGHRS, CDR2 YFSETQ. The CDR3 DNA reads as TGCGCCAGCACCGGCGGGGAGACCCAGTACTTC. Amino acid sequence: CASTGGETQYF.

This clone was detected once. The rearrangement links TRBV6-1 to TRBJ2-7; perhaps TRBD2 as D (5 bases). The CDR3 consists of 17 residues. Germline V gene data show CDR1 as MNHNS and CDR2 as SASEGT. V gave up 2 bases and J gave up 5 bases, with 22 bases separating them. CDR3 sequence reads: CASSEKASGLAFNEQYF. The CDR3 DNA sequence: TGTGCCAGCAGTGAAAAAGCCTCCGGGCTAGCTTTCAACGAGCAGTACTTC.

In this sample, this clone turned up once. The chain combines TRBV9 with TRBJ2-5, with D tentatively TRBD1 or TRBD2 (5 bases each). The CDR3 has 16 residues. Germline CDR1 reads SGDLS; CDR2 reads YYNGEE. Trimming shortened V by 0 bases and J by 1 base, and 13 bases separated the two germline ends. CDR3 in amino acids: CASSVGPGTSQETQYF. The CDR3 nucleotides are TGTGCCAGCAGCGTAGGGCCGGGGACGTCCCAAGAGACCCAGTACTTC.

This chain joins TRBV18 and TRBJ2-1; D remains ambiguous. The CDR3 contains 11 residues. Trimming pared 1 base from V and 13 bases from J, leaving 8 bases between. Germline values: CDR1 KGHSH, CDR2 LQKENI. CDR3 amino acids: CASSPQDGQFF. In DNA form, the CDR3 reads TGTGCCAGCTCACCACAGGACGGTCAGTTCTTC.

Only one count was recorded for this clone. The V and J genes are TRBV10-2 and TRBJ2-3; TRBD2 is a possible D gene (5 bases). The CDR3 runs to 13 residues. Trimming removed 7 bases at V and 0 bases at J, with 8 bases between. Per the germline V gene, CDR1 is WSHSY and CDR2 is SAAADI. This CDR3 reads CASTGGSTDTQYF. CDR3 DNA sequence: TGCGCCAGCACGGGCGGGAGCACAGATACGCAGTATTTT.

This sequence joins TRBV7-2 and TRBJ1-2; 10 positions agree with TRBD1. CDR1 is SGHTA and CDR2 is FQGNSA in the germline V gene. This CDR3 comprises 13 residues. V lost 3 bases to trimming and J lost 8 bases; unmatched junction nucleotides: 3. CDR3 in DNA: TGTGCCAGCAGCTTTGGGGACAGGGGAGGCTACACCTTC. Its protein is CASSFGDRGGYTF.

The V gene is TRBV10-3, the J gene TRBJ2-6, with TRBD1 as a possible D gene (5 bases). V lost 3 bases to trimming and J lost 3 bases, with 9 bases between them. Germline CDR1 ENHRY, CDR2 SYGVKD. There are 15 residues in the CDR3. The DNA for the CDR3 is TGTGCCATCAGTGACCACAGGCTTGGGGCCAACGTCCTGACTTTC. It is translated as CAISDHRLGANVLTF.

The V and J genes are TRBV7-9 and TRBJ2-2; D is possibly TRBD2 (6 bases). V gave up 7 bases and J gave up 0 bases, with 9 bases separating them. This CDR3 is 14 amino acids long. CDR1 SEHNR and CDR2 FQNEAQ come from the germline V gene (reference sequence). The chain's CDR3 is CASTTSSNTGELFF. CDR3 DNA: TGTGCCAGCACTACTAGCTCGAACACCGGGGAGCTGTTTTTT.

CDR3 sequence (DNA): TGCGCCAGCAGCCCGACTAGCGGGAACTCCTACGAGCAGTACTTC. Its protein product is CASSPTSGNSYEQYF. The chain carries TRBV5-1 and TRBJ2-7; 11 nucleotides agree with TRBD2. Germline loops: CDR1 SGHRS, CDR2 YFSETQ. This CDR3 has 15 residues. The V and J ends lost 4 bases and 0 bases, in that order; junction bases with no gene match: 3. Variable domain in full (rest from reference TRBV5-1 and TRBJ2-7): KAGVTQTPRYLIKTRGQQVTLSCSPISGHRSVSWYQQTPGQGLQFLFEYFSETQRNKGNFPGRFSGRQFSNSRSEMNVSTLELGDSALYLCASSPTSGNSYEQYFGPGTRLTVT.

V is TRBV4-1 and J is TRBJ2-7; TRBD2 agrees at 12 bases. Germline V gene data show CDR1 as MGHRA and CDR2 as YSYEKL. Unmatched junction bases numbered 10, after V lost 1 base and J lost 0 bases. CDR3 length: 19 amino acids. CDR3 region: CASSQAGTSGSAPSYEQYF. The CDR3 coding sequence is TGCGCCAGCAGCCAAGCGGGGACTAGCGGGTCTGCCCCCTCCTACGAGCAGTACTTC.

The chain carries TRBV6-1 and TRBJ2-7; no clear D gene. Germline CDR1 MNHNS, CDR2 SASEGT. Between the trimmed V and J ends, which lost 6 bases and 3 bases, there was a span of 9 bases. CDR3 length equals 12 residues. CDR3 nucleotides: TGTGCCAGCAGGGCCGTCATCTACGAGCAGTACTTC. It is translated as CASRAVIYEQYF.